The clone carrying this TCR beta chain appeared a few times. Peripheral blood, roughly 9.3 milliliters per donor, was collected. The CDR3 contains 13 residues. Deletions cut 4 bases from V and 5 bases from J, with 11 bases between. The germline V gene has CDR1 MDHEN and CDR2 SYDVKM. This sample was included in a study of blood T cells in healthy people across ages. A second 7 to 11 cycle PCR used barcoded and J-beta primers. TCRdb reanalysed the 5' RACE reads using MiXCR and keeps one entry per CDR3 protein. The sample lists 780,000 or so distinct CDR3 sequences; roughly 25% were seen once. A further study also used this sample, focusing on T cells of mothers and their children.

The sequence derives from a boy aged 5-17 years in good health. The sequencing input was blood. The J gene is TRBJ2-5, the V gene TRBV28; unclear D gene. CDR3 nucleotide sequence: TGTGCCAGCAGTTCAGTTGGCGCGGAGACCCAGTACTTC. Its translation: CASSSVGAETQYF.